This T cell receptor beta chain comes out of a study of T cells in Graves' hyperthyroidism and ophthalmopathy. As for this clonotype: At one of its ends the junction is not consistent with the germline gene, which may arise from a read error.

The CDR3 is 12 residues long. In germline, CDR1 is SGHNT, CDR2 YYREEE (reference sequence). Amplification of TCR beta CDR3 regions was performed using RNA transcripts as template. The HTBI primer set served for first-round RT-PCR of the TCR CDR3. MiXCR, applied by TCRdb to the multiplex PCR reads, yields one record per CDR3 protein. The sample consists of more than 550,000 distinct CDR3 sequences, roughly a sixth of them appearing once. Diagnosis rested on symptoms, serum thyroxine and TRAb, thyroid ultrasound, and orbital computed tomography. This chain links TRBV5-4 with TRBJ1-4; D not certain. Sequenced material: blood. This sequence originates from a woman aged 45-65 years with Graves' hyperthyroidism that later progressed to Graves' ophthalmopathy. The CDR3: CACSLPDEKLFF. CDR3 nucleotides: TGTGCCTGCAGCCTTCCCGATGAAAAACTGTTTTTT.